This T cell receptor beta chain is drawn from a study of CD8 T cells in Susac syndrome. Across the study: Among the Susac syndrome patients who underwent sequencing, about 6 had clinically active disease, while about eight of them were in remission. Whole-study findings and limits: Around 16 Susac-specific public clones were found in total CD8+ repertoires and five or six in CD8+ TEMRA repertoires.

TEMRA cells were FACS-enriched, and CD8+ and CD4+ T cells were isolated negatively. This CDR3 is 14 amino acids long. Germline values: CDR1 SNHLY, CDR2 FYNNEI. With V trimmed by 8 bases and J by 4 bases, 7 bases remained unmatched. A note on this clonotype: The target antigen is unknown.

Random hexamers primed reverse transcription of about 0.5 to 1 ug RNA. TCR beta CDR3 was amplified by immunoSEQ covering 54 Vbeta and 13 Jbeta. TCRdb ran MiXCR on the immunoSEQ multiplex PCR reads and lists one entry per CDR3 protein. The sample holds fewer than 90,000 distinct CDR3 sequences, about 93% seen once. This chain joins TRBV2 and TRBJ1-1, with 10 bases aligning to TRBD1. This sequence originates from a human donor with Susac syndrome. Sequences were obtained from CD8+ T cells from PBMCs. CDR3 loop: CASARQGASTEAFF. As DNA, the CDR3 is TGTGCCAGCGCCCGACAGGGGGCTAGCACTGAAGCTTTCTTT.